The next 14 T cell receptor beta chains were all read from a single sample in a study of T-cell memory formation after mild COVID-19. TCRdb passed the 5' RACE reads through MiXCR, listing each CDR3 protein once. This sample has roughly 280,000 distinct CDR3 sequences, with 16% found just once. The material sequenced was PBMCs or a T cell subset sorted from them (not recorded which). The receptors were sampled from a man between 18 and 29 years old who had mild COVID-19 (a few samples of this study predate the infection). Cell type and time point are not known.

This clonotype was observed a few times. V is TRBV7-8 and J is TRBJ1-6, with TRBD1 as a possible D gene (5 bases). The germline V and J ends were trimmed by 5 bases and 0 bases, with 17 bases remaining between them. The CDR3 has 18 amino acids. Germline CDR1 is SGHVS and CDR2 is FQNEAQ. This CDR3 is CASSNTKTESSYNSPLHF. Here the CDR3 DNA reads TGTGCCAGCAGCAATACCAAGACAGAGAGCTCCTATAATTCACCCCTCCACTTT.

This clonotype appeared a few times. The chain employs TRBV7-3 and TRBJ2-1; 8 bases are shared with TRBD1. V lost 4 bases to trimming and J lost 0 bases; unmatched junction nucleotides: 5. The CDR3 contains 16 residues. Germline V gives CDR1 SGHTA, CDR2 FQGTGA. For the CDR3, the DNA is TGTGCCAGCAGCTCCGGGACAGGACTCTCCTACAATGAGCAGTTCTTC. Translation gives CASSSGTGLSYNEQFF.

About this clonotype: Since the CDR3 does not end with the conserved phenylalanine or tryptophan, this likely comes from a read error. The chain combines TRBV5-1 with TRBJ1-1; a possible D gene is TRBD1 (6 bases). Germline V gene sequence: CDR1 SGHRS, CDR2 YFSETQ. Trimming took 3 bases from V and 1 from J, leaving 13 bases between them. The CDR3 loop spans 15 amino acids. CDR3 nucleotides: TGCGCCAGCAGCTCAGTCGTACAGGGGAACACTGAAGCTTTCCTT. Translating gives CASSSVVQGNTEAFL.

This clonotype showed up just a few times. The rearrangement uses TRBV15 and TRBJ2-7, with 7 bases lining up with TRBD1. V dropped 0 bases and J dropped 2; count of bases not matched to a gene: 4. The CDR3 loop spans 15 amino acids. From germline, CDR1 is LNHNV and CDR2 YYDKDF (reference sequence). The CDR3 loop reads CATSRDNRGTYEQYV. CDR3 bases: TGTGCCACCAGCAGAGACAACAGGGGTACCTACGAGCAGTACGTC.

This clonotype was picked up a small number of times. This chain links TRBV3-1 with TRBJ2-5; the match to TRBD2 covers 14 bases. Trimming took 0 bases from V and 1 from J; bases not matched to a gene: 1. The CDR3 runs 17 residues. Germline V CDR1 and CDR2: LGHDT, YNNKEL (reference sequence). CDR3 coding DNA: TGTGCCAGCAGCCAAGATGGACTAGCGGGGGGCCAAGAGACCCAGTACTTC. Translating gives CASSQDGLAGGQETQYF.

This sequence joins TRBV12-3 or TRBV12-4 and TRBJ1-2; D not resolved. The CDR3 contains 15 residues. V lost 7 bases to trimming and J lost 0 bases, with 15 bases between them. CDR3 amino acids: CASTAVGPANYGYTF. The CDR3 region has the DNA TGTGCCAGCACCGCGGTTGGGCCAGCTAACTATGGCTACACCTTC.

The chain links TRBV6-5 to TRBJ1-1; 8 bases align to TRBD1. The germline CDR1 and CDR2 sequences are MNHEY and SVGAGI. The CDR3 extends over 14 amino acids. J gave up 3 bases and V 7 bases, and 7 bases lay outside the gene matches. CDR3 bases: TGTGCCAGCACTTCCGACAGGGGACACACTGAAGCTTTCTTT. Amino acid sequence: CASTSDRGHTEAFF.

The chain carries TRBV5-1 and TRBJ2-5; D might be TRBD2 (6 bases). In germline, CDR1 is SGHRS, CDR2 YFSETQ. This CDR3 has 16 amino acids. The V gene lost 2 bases and the J gene lost 5 bases, with 19 bases spanning the gap. The CDR3 reads CASSLRSALGGETQYF. The CDR3 DNA reads as TGCGCCAGCAGCTTAAGGAGTGCCTTAGGAGGGGAGACCCAGTACTTC.

This clonotype was counted between two and nine times. This sequence joins TRBV20-1 and TRBJ2-3; TRBD2 aligns across 8 bases. CDR3 length equals 15 residues. The germline CDR1 and CDR2 sequences are DFQATT and SNEGSKA (reference sequence). The V gene end was trimmed by 0 bases and the J gene end by 1 base; junction bases not matched to a gene: 3. The CDR3 bases are TGCAGTGCTAGAGATCCAGCGGGGGGCACAGATACGCAGTATTTT. As protein: CSARDPAGGTDTQYF.

The sample holds a few counts of this clonotype. The DNA for the CDR3 is TGCGCCAGCAGCCAGCAACAGGGGGGCAACTATGGCTACACCTTC. Its translation is CASSQQQGGNYGYTF. V gene TRBV4-3 combines with J gene TRBJ1-2; 8 bases are a match to TRBD1. Germline CDR1 and CDR2: LGHNA and YSLEER. The CDR3 sequence is 15 residues long. Trimming removed 3 bases from V and 2 bases from J; junction bases left unmatched: 5.

The chain combines TRBV12-3 or TRBV12-4 with TRBJ2-7, with TRBD1 matching over 8 bases. The junction had 1 base not matched to a gene; V was cut back by 6 bases and J by 6 bases. CDR3 size: 11 residues. This CDR3 reads CASRTGGEQYF. The CDR3 DNA is TGTGCCAGCAGAACAGGGGGCGAGCAGTACTTC.

The V gene is TRBV6-6, the J gene TRBJ2-5; D may match TRBD1 or TRBD2 (7 bases each). The CDR3 loop spans 12 amino acids. Germline V gene data show CDR1 as MNHNY and CDR2 as SVGAGI (reference sequence). The V end was cut by 5 bases, the J end by 13 bases, with 17 bases between. Here the CDR3 DNA reads TGTGCCAGCAGTCGAGGGGGCGGGGGTCCGTACTTC. Its translation is CASSRGGGGPYF.

As regards this clonotype: A much larger clone sits a single nucleotide away, making a read error possible. The chain employs TRBV5-1 and TRBJ2-5, with D perhaps TRBD2 (6 bases). The V and J ends lost 0 bases and 3 bases respectively, with 9 bases between them. The CDR3 runs 14 residues. The V gene's germline CDR1 is SGHRS and CDR2 YFSETQ. The chain's CDR3 is CASSLGTTEETQYF. CDR3 DNA: TGCGCCAGCAGCTTGGGGACTACTGAAGAGACCCAGTACTTC. Using reference TRBV5-1 and TRBJ2-5 for the parts outside the CDR3, the full variable domain is KAGVTQTPRYLIKTRGQQVTLSCSPISGHRSVSWYQQTPGQGLQFLFEYFSETQRNKGNFPGRFSGRQFSNSRSEMNVSTLELGDSALYLCASSLGTTEETQYFGPGTRLLVL.

This clonotype has a handful of counts. The junction departs from germline at one end; a sequencing error may be responsible. The chain couples TRBV11-2 to TRBJ2-5; D ambiguous. The germline CDR1 and CDR2 sequences are SGHAT and FQNNGV. This CDR3 has 14 residues. The CDR3 reads CASSLWQDQETQYF. DNA of the CDR3: TGTGCCAGCAGCTTGTGGCAAGACCAGGAGACCCAGTACTTC.